Below, one T cell receptor (beta chain) is given with its context. The sample comes from a study of blood T cell repertoires in COVID-19. The table came from immunoSEQ multiplex PCR; TCRdb's copy has only in-frame clones and leaves some out. Of 150,000 to 200,000 clones listed, roughly 87% were seen once; the top ten hold approximately 8.7%. This CDR3 contains 14 residues. Germline values: CDR1 SGHNT, CDR2 YENEEA. Trimming left V 1 base short and J 4 bases short, with 8 bases between. Source material: peripheral blood. The chain joins TRBV11-3 to TRBJ2-1, with TRBD2 as a possible D gene (6 bases). The sequence was collected from a woman in her 70s with acute or convalescent COVID-19. The CDR3 is CASSLAGEYNEQFF. In DNA form, the CDR3 reads TGTGCCAGCAGCTTAGCGGGGGAATACAATGAGCAGTTCTTC.